The present TCR beta chain was sequenced within a study of T cells in Graves' hyperthyroidism and ophthalmopathy. The study's findings and limits: Blood also held most thyroid clonotypes expanded beyond 0.001.

It was RNA transcripts that yielded the amplified TCR beta CDR3 regions. The HTBI primer set was used in a first-round RT-PCR of the TCR CDR3. TCRdb reprocessed the multiplex PCR reads via MiXCR and lists one record per CDR3 protein. This sample has approximately 480,000 distinct CDR3 sequences, with less than 25% found just once. As concerns this clonotype: Antigen: not known.

V trimming: 2 bases; J trimming: 0 bases; junction bases outside the gene matches: 8. Looked up from germline, CDR1 is MNHEY and CDR2 is SVGAGI. The length of the CDR3 is 17 residues. V usage is TRBV6-5 and J usage is TRBJ2-5; TRBD2 matches 8 bases. What was sequenced was blood. The receptor was derived from a young man with Graves' hyperthyroidism. CDR3 residues: CASSYTDSGAYQETQYF. The CDR3 DNA sequence: TGTGCCAGCAGTTACACGGATAGCGGGGCGTACCAAGAGACCCAGTACTTC.